This T cell receptor (beta chain) comes out of a study of Graves' ophthalmopathy and Graves' hyperthyroidism. Study-wide findings and caveats: The majority of expanded thyroid clonotypes above 0.001 frequency also occurred in blood.

The TCR beta CDR3 regions underwent amplification from RNA transcripts. First-round RT-PCR used HTBI primers; second-round multiplex PCR followed. From the multiplex PCR reads, TCRdb called clonotypes with MiXCR, one entry per CDR3 protein. The sample contains 350,000 or so distinct CDR3 sequences, roughly 17% of which appear only once. The length of the CDR3 is 14 residues. The ends were cut back, 2 bases at V and 2 bases at J, with 12 bases in the middle. Germline-derived CDR1 and CDR2 are GTSNPN and SVGIG (reference sequence). CAS ≥3, NOSPECS ≥4, moderate-to-severe activity and duration under 3 months marked donors with ophthalmopathy. The PBMCs used were ones drawn from over 9.5 ml of fresh peripheral blood. This clonotype was seen repeatedly, ten times or more. What it binds is unknown.

The chain couples TRBV30 to TRBJ1-2; D is ambiguous. What was sequenced was peripheral blood. This receptor was obtained from an adult man with Graves' ophthalmopathy. CDR3 DNA sequence: TGTGCCTGGAGTCCCATGCGGCAGAACTATGGCTACACCTTC. Protein: CAWSPMRQNYGYTF.